The rows below give T cell receptor beta chains drawn from one sample of a study of blood T cell repertoires in COVID-19. Only in-frame clones appear in the TCRdb table, and some are missing; sequencing was by immunoSEQ multiplex PCR. The sample carries 130,000 or so clones, under 90% recorded once. Input material: PBMCs or T cells enriched from blood (not recorded which). These TCRs come from a man aged 35 to 55 with acute COVID-19. Each CDR3 is given with its conserved first and last residue. Each record gives: J gene, clone size, D gene, V gene, CDR3 protein, CDR3 DNA. A D gene is named only where the DNA matches it firmly. Not all rows give a size; the values are once, few, many and, for expanded clones, a class.

TRBJ2-1 | - | TRBD1 | TRBV19 | CASIPGQGPLNEQFF | TGTGCCAGTATACCGGGACAGGGCCCTCTCAATGAGCAGTTCTTC
TRBJ2-1 | - | TRBD2 | TRBV7-6 | CASRAGPLYNEQFF | TGTGCCAGCAGAGCGGGACCCCTCTACAATGAGCAGTTCTTC
TRBJ2-1 | once | - | TRBV7-2 | CASSPATTGDSYNEQFF | TGTGCCAGCAGCCCCGCCACGACTGGAGATTCCTACAATGAGCAGTTCTTC
TRBJ1-1 | - | TRBD1 | TRBV6-5 | CASSFLDRGSAEAFF | TGTGCCAGCAGTTTCTTAGACAGGGGGAGCGCTGAAGCTTTCTTT
TRBJ1-5 | - | TRBD1 | TRBV28 | CASKGASDQPQHF | TGTGCCAGCAAGGGGGCAAGCGATCAGCCCCAGCATTTT
TRBJ2-7 | once | - | TRBV27 | CASSLVRGYEQYF | TGTGCCAGCAGTTTGGTTCGGGGCTACGAGCAGTACTTC
TRBJ1-5 | - | TRBD1 | TRBV7-2 | CASSLDGGQGLFQPQHF | TGTGCCAGCAGCTTAGATGGGGGACAGGGGCTCTTTCAGCCCCAGCATTTT
TRBJ2-3 | few | - | TRBV6-5 | CASSQGVIGSNTQYF | TGTGCCAGCAGCCAAGGGGTGATAGGGTCGAATACGCAGTATTTT
TRBJ2-3 | - | - | TRBV5-1 | CASSLGGSSSTDTQYF | TGCGCCAGCAGCTTGGGTGGTAGCTCTAGCACAGATACGCAGTATTTT
TRBJ2-3 | few | TRBD1 | TRBV29-1 | CSLRQGITTDTQYF | TGCAGCCTCCGACAGGGGATAACCACAGATACGCAGTATTTT
TRBJ2-7 | - | TRBD1 | TRBV30 | CAWGQVHEQYF | TGTGCCTGGGGACAGGTTCACGAGCAGTACTTC
TRBJ1-1 | - | - | TRBV3-1/TRBV3-2 | CASSPAFRGTEAFF | TGTGCCAGCAGCCCGGCTTTCCGGGGGACTGAAGCTTTCTTT
TRBJ1-1 | - | TRBD1 | TRBV11-2 | CASSPGQAYGTEAFF | TGTGCCAGCAGCCCCGGACAGGCCTACGGCACTGAAGCTTTCTTT
TRBJ2-1 | - | - | TRBV7-8 | CASSLDGVTYNEQFF | TGTGCCAGCAGCTTAGACGGGGTCACCTACAATGAGCAGTTCTTC
TRBJ2-7 | - | - | TRBV9 | CASTLGGHSSYEQYF | TGTGCCAGCACCCTAGGGGGACACAGCTCCTACGAGCAGTACTTC
TRBJ2-7 | - | - | TRBV5-1 | CASSFRQGGEDEQYF | TGCGCCAGCAGCTTCCGTCAGGGGGGAGAAGACGAGCAGTACTTC
TRBJ2-1 | - | TRBD2 | TRBV3-1/TRBV3-2 | CASSHSGGAAEQFF | TGTGCCAGCAGCCACAGCGGGGGGGCGGCTGAGCAGTTCTTC
TRBJ2-1 | - | TRBD1 | TRBV29-1 | CSGRTGEAGEQFF | TGCAGCGGAAGGACAGGGGAAGCTGGTGAGCAGTTCTTC
TRBJ2-3 | - | TRBD1 | TRBV27 | CASSLTGTDTQYF | TGTGCCAGCAGTTTGACAGGGACAGATACGCAGTATTTT
TRBJ2-7 | - | - | TRBV20-1 | CSAVRTYEQYF | TGCAGTGCTGTACGAACATACGAGCAGTACTTC
TRBJ2-3 | - | TRBD2 | TRBV2 | CASIGGTSGLADTQYF | TGTGCCAGCATCGGAGGGACTAGCGGGCTCGCAGATACGCAGTATTTT
TRBJ2-3 | - | - | TRBV2 | CASSAVAVRDTQYF | TGTGCCAGCAGTGCGGTAGCGGTCCGGGATACGCAGTATTTT
TRBJ2-3 | - | TRBD2 | TRBV5-1 | CASSSKAGGGADTQYF | TGCGCCAGCAGCTCCAAAGCGGGAGGCGGCGCAGATACGCAGTATTTT
TRBJ2-4 | - | TRBD2 | TRBV6-5 | CASSYGASGADIQYF | TGTGCCAGCAGTTACGGGGCTAGCGGAGCGGACATTCAGTACTTC
TRBJ2-2 | - | TRBD1 | TRBV4-2 | CASSQEFGTENTGELFF | TGTGCCAGCAGCCAAGAATTTGGGACAGAGAACACCGGGGAGCTGTTTTTT
TRBJ1-1 | - | - | TRBV4-2 | CASSQFVGNTEAFF | TGTGCCAGCAGCCAATTCGTCGGGAACACTGAAGCTTTCTTT
TRBJ1-1 | once | TRBD1 | TRBV6-5 | CETGRRMGTEAFF | TGTGAGACAGGGAGAAGGATGGGCACTGAAGCTTTCTTT
TRBJ1-6 | - | - | TRBV3-1/TRBV3-2 | CASSQSGGPLHF | TGTGCCAGCAGCCAATCCGGGGGACCCCTCCACTTT
TRBJ1-4 | - | TRBD1 | TRBV2 | CASGQGERSLFF | TGTGCCAGTGGACAGGGGGAGAGGTCGCTGTTTTTT
TRBJ1-2 | - | - | TRBV20-1 | CSAKQGLGYTF | TGCAGTGCCAAACAGGGCCTCGGCTACACCTTC
TRBJ1-5 | - | TRBD1 | TRBV18 | CASSSDDRGNQPQHF | TGTGCCAGCTCATCAGATGACAGGGGGAATCAGCCCCAGCATTTT
TRBJ2-1 | - | TRBD2 | TRBV11-2 | CASSSGAGGIYEQFF | TGTGCCAGCAGTTCTGGTGCGGGGGGGATTTATGAGCAGTTCTTC
TRBJ1-1 | - | - | TRBV28 | CASSLGQGSEAFF | TGTGCCAGCAGTTTAGGGCAGGGATCTGAAGCTTTCTTT
TRBJ2-1 | - | TRBD2 | TRBV2 | CASINDLAENNEQFF | TGTGCCAGCATCAATGACCTAGCGGAAAACAATGAGCAGTTCTTC
TRBJ2-1 | once | - | TRBV7-3 | CASSPAFSSYNEQFF | TGTGCCAGCAGCCCCGCTTTTAGCTCCTACAATGAGCAGTTCTTC
TRBJ1-2 | - | - | TRBV19 | CASSVGTGNYGYTF | TGTGCCAGTAGCGTCGGCACAGGGAACTATGGCTACACCTTC
TRBJ2-5 | - | TRBD1 | TRBV6-1 | CASSVSRQGLLETQYF | TGTGCCAGCAGTGTCTCGAGACAGGGCTTACTAGAGACCCAGTACTTC
TRBJ2-3 | - | - | TRBV3-1/TRBV3-2 | CASSQLEQASTDTQYF | TGTGCCAGCAGCCAATTAGAGCAGGCCAGCACAGATACGCAGTATTTT
TRBJ2-2 | - | - | TRBV6-4 | CASSGQGGAGELFF | TGTGCCAGCAGTGGTCAGGGAGGTGCCGGGGAGCTGTTTTTT
TRBJ2-2 | - | TRBD1 | TRBV3-1/TRBV3-2 | CASSPGQGFTGELFF | TGTGCCAGCAGCCCCGGACAGGGGTTCACCGGGGAGCTGTTTTTT
TRBJ2-1 | - | TRBD1 | TRBV19 | CARSQGATYNEQFF | TGTGCCAGATCACAGGGGGCGACCTACAATGAGCAGTTCTTC
TRBJ2-7 | few | TRBD2 | TRBV29-1 | CSVTLAGRYEQYF | TGCAGCGTTACACTAGCGGGTCGATACGAGCAGTACTTC
TRBJ2-7 | - | TRBD2 | TRBV7-9 | CASGRGGNPLGQYF | TGTGCCAGCGGAAGGGGAGGGAACCCCTTGGGGCAGTACTTC
TRBJ1-2 | once | - | TRBV11-2 | CASSPTADYGYTF | TGTGCCAGCAGCCCGACGGCGGACTATGGCTACACCTTC